Reported below is one TCR beta chain. This specimen belongs to a study of CD8 T cells in Susac syndrome. CDR1 is SQVTM, CDR2 ANQGSEA, per germline. The CDR3 totals 12 residues. The V end was cut by 7 bases, the J end by 4 bases, with 13 bases between. FACS enriched CD8+ TEMRA cells, while bulk CD8+ and CD4+ were negatively isolated. With random hexamers, roughly 0.45 to 1 ug RNA was reverse transcribed. MiXCR, applied by TCRdb to the immunoSEQ multiplex PCR reads, yields one record per CDR3 protein. The sample has 200,000 or so distinct CDR3 sequences, nearly 97% seen once. V is TRBV29-1 and J is TRBJ1-2; possibly TRBD1 for D (5 bases). This TCR came from a human donor with Susac syndrome. Specimen: CD4+ T cells from PBMCs. The CDR3 loop reads CSGRDSFYGYTF. The CDR3 coding sequence is TGCAGCGGAAGAGACAGCTTCTATGGCTACACCTTC.